The clone carrying this T cell receptor beta chain has a handful of counts. The entry originates in a study of blood T cell repertoires in COVID-19. Method: immunoSEQ multiplex PCR; TCRdb's copy keeps in-frame clones and lacks some. This sample carries around 250,000 clones, roughly four fifths of them seen once, and the ten largest clones take around 16%. This CDR3 spans 15 amino acids. Trimming took 2 bases from V and 5 from J; bases not matched to a gene: 7. CDR1 is SGHTA, CDR2 FQGNSA, per germline. This study enrolled people aged about 18 to 100 from about two dozen US geographic areas. Assignments of participants to cohorts depended upon their own reported clinical history.

Sequencing used PBMCs or T cells enriched from blood (not recorded which). This clonotype was obtained from a man between 40 and 49 years old who had recovered from COVID-19. V usage is TRBV7-2 and J usage is TRBJ2-7, with 9 positions matching TRBD1. DNA for the CDR3: TGTGCCAGCAGCTTAATGGGCTGGACAGGGGACGAGCAGTACTTC. Translation gives CASSLMGWTGDEQYF.